The TCR beta chain under discussion was sequenced for a study of blood T cell repertoires in COVID-19. For the study at large: The United States, Italy and Spain were the sources of the acute and convalescent COVID-19 samples. PBMCs, B-cell-depleted T cells, or T cells provided the cDNA or gDNA that made up the material.

Per the original data handling: Estimation of nucleated cell counts relied on the amplification of reference gene primers. Method: immunoSEQ multiplex PCR; TCRdb's copy keeps in-frame clones and lacks some. The V and J calls and clone size are taken from that table; D and trimming were inferred from the DNA. The sample gives some 200,000 clones, roughly 86% of which show up once; 6.5% to 9% is in the top ten. The CDR3 covers 16 residues. V was clipped by 4 bases and J by 0 bases, with 13 bases between them. Germline V gene lookup returns CDR1 SGDLS and CDR2 YYNGEE. The gene calls are TRBV9 and TRBJ1-4; D is ambiguous. Sequences were obtained from peripheral blood. The origin of this receptor is a woman aged 45-59 years with active or convalescent COVID-19. Written as DNA, the CDR3 is TGTGCCAGCAGCCGAGGACGGGAAGCAACTAATGAAAAACTGTTTTTT. It encodes CASSRGREATNEKLFF.